This TCR beta chain is from a study of T cells after yellow fever vaccination. Germline V gene data show CDR1 as SGHTA and CDR2 as FQGNSA. V lost 6 bases to trimming and J lost 5 bases, with 10 bases between them. The CDR3 totals 12 residues. This clonotype was detected a few times. Its matching antigen is unknown. General observations from the study: Detected again after the booster were most primary-vaccination clones, at 95% to 97% CD4 and 80% to 90% CD8.

For TCR, cDNA came from 5'RACE template switching, which added a universal primer site and UMIs. TCRdb re-derived calls from the 5' RACE reads in MiXCR, one entry per CDR3 protein. The sample has 200,000 to 250,000 distinct CDR3 sequences; roughly 7.2% are singletons. The material sequenced was CD4+ T cells sorted from PBMCs, taken 15 days after the yellow fever booster vaccination. This TCR derives from a man aged 25 to 45 who received the YFV17D yellow fever vaccine. The chain recombines TRBV7-2 with TRBJ2-5; maybe TRBD2 (6 bases). This CDR3 is CASRLALETQYF. Written as DNA, the CDR3 is TGTGCCAGCAGACTAGCTTTGGAGACCCAGTACTTC.